This T cell receptor (beta chain) was found in a study of CD8+ T cells in alopecia areata. Study overall: Those patients who were treated received oral tofacitinib, which was given at 5 to 10 mg twice daily for moderate-to-severe alopecia areata. The study's findings and limits: Mice gave a clearer picture of TCR sharing than patients did, possibly for HLA-related reasons.

Germline V gene data show CDR1 as GTSNPN and CDR2 as SVGIG (reference sequence). The CDR3 covers 13 residues. V shed 5 bases and J shed 4 bases, with 12 bases lying between them. With respect to this clone: Its antigen remains unknown.

Sample treatment: oral pan-JAK inhibitor, 5-10 mg twice daily. cDNA reverse transcribed from extracted RNA served as the sequencing template. The data were produced by immunoSEQ multiplex PCR, yet TCRdb's version contains in-frame clones alone and is incomplete. The table lists under 300,000 clones, about 60% of them singletons, with around 0.92% in the top ten. Sample: CD4+ T cells sorted from blood, taken between weeks 51 and 52, from a patient treated with tofacitinib. The genes are TRBV30 and TRBJ1-5; D is undetermined. The TCR was taken from a human donor with alopecia areata. The CDR3 region is CAWGETSNQPQHF. As DNA, the CDR3 is TGTGCCTGGGGCGAAACTTCTAATCAGCCCCAGCATTTT.